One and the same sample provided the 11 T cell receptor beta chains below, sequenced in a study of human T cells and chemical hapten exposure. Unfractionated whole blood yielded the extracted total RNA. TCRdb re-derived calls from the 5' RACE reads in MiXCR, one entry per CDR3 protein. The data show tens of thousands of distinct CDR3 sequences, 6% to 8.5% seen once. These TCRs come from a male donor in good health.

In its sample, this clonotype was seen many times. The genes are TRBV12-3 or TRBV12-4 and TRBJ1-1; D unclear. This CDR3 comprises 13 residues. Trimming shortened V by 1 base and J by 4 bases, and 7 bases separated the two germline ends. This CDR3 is CASSLVSGTEAFF. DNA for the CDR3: TGTGCCAGCAGTTTAGTTTCAGGCACTGAAGCTTTCTTT.

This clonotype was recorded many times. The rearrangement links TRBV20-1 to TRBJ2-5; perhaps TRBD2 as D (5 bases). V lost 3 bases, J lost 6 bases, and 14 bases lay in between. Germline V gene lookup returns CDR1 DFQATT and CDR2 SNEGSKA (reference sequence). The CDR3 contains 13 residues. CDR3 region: CSASADLKKTQYF. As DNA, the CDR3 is TGCAGTGCTAGCGCGGACTTAAAAAAGACCCAGTACTTC.

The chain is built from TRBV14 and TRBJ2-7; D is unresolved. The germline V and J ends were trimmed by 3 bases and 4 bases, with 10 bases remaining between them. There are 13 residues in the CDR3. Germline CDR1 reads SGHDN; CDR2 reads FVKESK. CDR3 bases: TGTGCCAGCAGCCACAAGGGCAGTTACGAGCAGTACTTC. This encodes CASSHKGSYEQYF.

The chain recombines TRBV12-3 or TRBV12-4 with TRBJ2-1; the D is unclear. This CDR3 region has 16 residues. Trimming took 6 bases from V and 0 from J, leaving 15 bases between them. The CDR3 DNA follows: TGTGCCAGCAGCCACAGAGTCCTGAGCTCCTACAATGAGCAGTTCTTC. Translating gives CASSHRVLSSYNEQFF.

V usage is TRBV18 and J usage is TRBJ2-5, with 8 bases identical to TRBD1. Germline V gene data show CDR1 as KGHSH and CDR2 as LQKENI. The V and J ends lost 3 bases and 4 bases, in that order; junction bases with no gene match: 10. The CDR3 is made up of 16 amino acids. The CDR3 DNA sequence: TGTGCCAGCTCACCCCTCCCCAGGCAGGGGGCAGAGACCCAGTACTTC. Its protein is CASSPLPRQGAETQYF.

This CDR3 reads CASSFLLVPDNEQFF. CDR3 coding DNA: TGTGCCAGCAGCTTTCTCCTGGTCCCAGACAATGAGCAGTTCTTC. The rearrangement uses TRBV7-9 and TRBJ2-1; no definite D call. This CDR3 has 15 residues. Germline CDR1 SEHNR, CDR2 FQNEAQ (reference sequence). The V end lost 3 bases, the J end lost 5 bases, and 14 bases lay between the germline ends.

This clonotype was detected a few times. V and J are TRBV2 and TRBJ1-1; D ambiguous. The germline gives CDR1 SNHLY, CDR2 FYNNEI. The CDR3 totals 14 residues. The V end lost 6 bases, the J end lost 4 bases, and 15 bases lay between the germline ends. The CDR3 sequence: CASSPTHKGTEAFF. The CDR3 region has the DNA TGTGCCAGCAGCCCGACCCATAAGGGCACTGAAGCTTTCTTT.

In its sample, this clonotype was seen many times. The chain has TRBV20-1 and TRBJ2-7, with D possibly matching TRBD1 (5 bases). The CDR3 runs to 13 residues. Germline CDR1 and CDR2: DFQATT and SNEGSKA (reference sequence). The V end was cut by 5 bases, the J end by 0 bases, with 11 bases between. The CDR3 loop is CSAFDSISYEQYF. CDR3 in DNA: TGCAGTGCTTTTGACAGTATCTCCTACGAGCAGTACTTC.

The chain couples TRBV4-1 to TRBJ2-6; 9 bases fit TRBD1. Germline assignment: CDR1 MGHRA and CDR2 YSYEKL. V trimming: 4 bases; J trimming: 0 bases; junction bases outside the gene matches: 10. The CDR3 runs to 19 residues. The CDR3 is CASSPTGGRHISGANVLTF. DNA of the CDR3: TGCGCCAGCAGCCCCACAGGGGGCAGGCACATCTCTGGGGCCAACGTCCTGACTTTC.

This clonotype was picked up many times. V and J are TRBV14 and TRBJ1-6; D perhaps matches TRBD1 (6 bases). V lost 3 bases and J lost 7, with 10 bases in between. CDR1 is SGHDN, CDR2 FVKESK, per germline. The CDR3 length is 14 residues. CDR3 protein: CASSHGGRNSPLHF. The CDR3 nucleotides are TGTGCCAGCAGCCATGGGGGGCGGAATTCACCCCTCCACTTT.

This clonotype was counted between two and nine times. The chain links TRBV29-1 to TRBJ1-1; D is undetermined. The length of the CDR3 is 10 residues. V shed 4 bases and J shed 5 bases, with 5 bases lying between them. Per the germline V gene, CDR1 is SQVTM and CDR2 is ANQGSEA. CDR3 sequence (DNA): TGCAGCGTTGTAACGACTGAAGCTTTCTTT. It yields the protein CSVVTTEAFF.